The 27 T cell receptor beta chains below were found in one sample sequenced in a study of identical twins. TCRdb analysed the 5' RACE reads with MiXCR anew, one entry per CDR3 protein. The profile shows roughly 690,000 distinct CDR3 sequences, approximately 21% of them singletons. These records were also assigned to another study, of T cells expressing NK-cell markers.

Sequenced material: PBMCs. Every receptor here comes from a woman aged 18-30 years in good health.

The rearrangement uses TRBV7-2 and TRBJ2-1; TRBD2 matches 10 bases. The CDR3 length is 17 residues. The germline gives CDR1 SGHTA, CDR2 FQGNSA. V lost 5 bases and J lost 8; bases outside the gene matches: 15. CDR3 amino acids: CASSPMGGLAGVDEQFF. CDR3 nucleotides: TGTGCCAGCAGCCCAATGGGGGGGCTAGCGGGAGTAGATGAGCAGTTCTTC.

Only a few counts were recorded for this clonotype. The rearrangement links TRBV10-3 to TRBJ2-5; 7 positions agree with TRBD2. Trimming took 3 bases from V and 5 from J; bases not matched to a gene: 3. Germline V gives CDR1 ENHRY, CDR2 SYGVKD. The CDR3 contains 13 residues. CDR3: CAISDGGSETQYF. The CDR3 DNA sequence: TGTGCCATCAGTGATGGCGGGAGTGAGACCCAGTACTTC.

This clonotype came up a few times. This rearrangement joins TRBV20-1 to TRBJ2-1, with D perhaps TRBD1 (5 bases). The germline V gene has CDR1 DFQATT and CDR2 SNEGSKA (reference sequence). The ends were cut back, 6 bases at V and 5 bases at J, with 11 bases in the middle. This CDR3 has 12 amino acids. DNA of the CDR3: TGCAGTGCCATACAGGTAAACAATGAGCAGTTCTTC. It encodes CSAIQVNNEQFF.

This clonotype was counted between two and nine times. V gene TRBV19 combines with J gene TRBJ1-2; D call uncertain. Trimming removed 5 bases at V and 7 bases at J, with 17 bases between. CDR1 and CDR2 (germline): LNHDA, SQIVND (reference sequence). The CDR3 spans 14 residues. The CDR3 protein is CASSPGSNNPGYTF. As DNA, the CDR3 is TGTGCCAGTAGTCCGGGATCAAATAACCCTGGCTACACCTTC.

At least ten counts were recorded for this clonotype. At one of its ends the junction is not consistent with the germline gene, which may arise from a read error. The chain combines TRBV12-3 or TRBV12-4 with TRBJ2-2, with 10 bases fitting TRBD2. The CDR3 loop spans 14 amino acids. The CDR3 region has the DNA TGTGCCAGCAGTATAGCGGGAGGCACCGGGGAGCTGTTTTTT. This gives the protein CASSIAGGTGELFF.

In its sample, this clonotype was seen a few times. CDR3 loop: CASADHRGPTDTQYF. Written as DNA, the CDR3 is TGTGCCAGCGCAGACCACAGGGGGCCGACAGATACGCAGTATTTT. This chain links TRBV12-3 or TRBV12-4 with TRBJ2-3; TRBD1 agrees at 9 bases. The V and J ends lost 8 bases and 3 bases, in that order; junction bases with no gene match: 9. The CDR3 is 15 amino acids.

This chain joins TRBV7-9 and TRBJ2-7; possible D gene TRBD1, 6 bases. The CDR3 spans 15 residues. V was pared by 1 base and J by 3 bases, with 13 bases between. The germline V gene has CDR1 SEHNR and CDR2 FQNEAQ (reference sequence). CDR3 sequence reads: CASSLVRRDNYEQYF. As DNA, the CDR3 is TGTGCCAGCAGCTTAGTACGACGGGACAACTACGAGCAGTACTTC. Drawing the rest from reference TRBV7-9 and TRBJ2-7, the complete variable domain is DTGVSQNPRHKITKRGQNVTFRCDPISEHNRLYWYRQTLGQGPEFLTYFQNEAQLEKSRLLSDRFSAERPKGSFSTLEIQRTEQGDSAMYLCASSLVRRDNYEQYFGPGTRLTVT.

This clonotype was seen many times. This rearrangement joins TRBV7-2 to TRBJ2-3, with 11 bases lining up with TRBD2. Germline CDR1 and CDR2: SGHTA and FQGNSA. CDR3 length: 16 amino acids. J was trimmed by 4 bases and V by 3 bases; bases with no gene match: 6. The CDR3 DNA follows: TGTGCCAGCAGCTTCCGGGGGGGACTAGCGGCAGATACGCAGTATTTT. It specifies CASSFRGGLAADTQYF.

The V call is TRBV4-3, the J call TRBJ2-3; D might be TRBD2 (7 bases). CDR1 is LGHNA and CDR2 is YSLEER in the germline V gene. The CDR3 runs to 18 residues. Trimming shortened V by 0 bases and J by 0 bases, and 16 bases separated the two germline ends. The CDR3 coding sequence is TGCGCCAGCAGCCAAGAGGGGGGGGGACATTATAGCACAGATACGCAGTATTTT. Amino acid sequence: CASSQEGGGHYSTDTQYF.

The chain joins TRBV7-9 to TRBJ2-3; tentatively, D is TRBD1 (5 bases). This CDR3 has 14 residues. The V gene lost 3 bases and the J gene lost 2 bases, with 9 bases spanning the gap. The germline V gene has CDR1 SEHNR and CDR2 FQNEAQ (reference sequence). DNA for the CDR3: TGTGCCAGCAGCTTGATAGGGGCCACAGATACGCAGTATTTT. Translated: CASSLIGATDTQYF.

This clonotype was observed a few times. This sequence joins TRBV28 and TRBJ1-1; 7 nucleotides line up with TRBD1. The CDR3 spans 15 residues. V gave up 6 bases and J gave up 2 bases; unmatched junction bases: 9. In germline, CDR1 is MDHEN, CDR2 SYDVKM. CDR3 loop: CASREYRGSNTEAFF. The CDR3, as DNA: TGTGCCAGCAGAGAATACAGGGGATCAAACACTGAAGCTTTCTTT.

In this sample, this clonotype turned up many times. The V call is TRBV20-1, the J call TRBJ2-3; TRBD2 aligns across 7 bases. This CDR3 region has 15 residues. From germline, CDR1 is DFQATT and CDR2 SNEGSKA (reference sequence). Losses at the gene ends were 3 bases for V and 1 base for J; bases not matched to a gene: 7. For the CDR3, the DNA is TGCAGTGCTAGTCTCGCGGGAGTTGGCACAGATACGCAGTATTTT. Encoded protein: CSASLAGVGTDTQYF.

The table lists this clonotype with a few counts. The chain recombines TRBV27 with TRBJ2-7; D remains unclear. Germline V gene sequence: CDR1 MNHEY, CDR2 SMNVEV (reference sequence). The CDR3 runs to 14 residues. The V and J ends lost 3 bases and 0 bases respectively, with 9 bases between them. CDR3: CASSLNRYSYEQYF. The CDR3 DNA follows: TGTGCCAGCAGTTTGAACAGATACTCCTACGAGCAGTACTTC.

The V and J genes are TRBV9 and TRBJ2-5, with a tentative D call TRBD2 (5 bases). The V gene's germline CDR1 is SGDLS and CDR2 YYNGEE. The CDR3 covers 14 residues. V dropped 3 bases and J dropped 5 bases, with 14 bases sitting between them. CDR3 in DNA: TGTGCCAGCAGCGCGGACTCCCTGGGGGAGACCCAGTACTTC. It is translated as CASSADSLGETQYF.

There are a few counts of this clonotype. The chain employs TRBV6-5 and TRBJ2-1, with D possibly being TRBD2 (5 bases). The CDR3 totals 15 residues. The V and J ends lost 4 bases and 9 bases respectively, with 19 bases between them. Germline CDR1 MNHEY, CDR2 SVGAGI. The CDR3 nucleotides read TGTGCCAGCAGTTCCCCACCCCCGGGGTCAGGTGAGCAGTTCTTC. Protein product: CASSSPPPGSGEQFF.

The chain is built from TRBV5-1 and TRBJ2-7, with D possibly being TRBD2 (5 bases). The CDR3 has 14 amino acids. V gave up 0 bases and J gave up 5 bases, with 12 bases separating them. The germline V gene encodes CDR1 SGHRS and CDR2 YFSETQ. CDR3 sequence (DNA): TGCGCCAGCAGCTTGGACCCTAGCTTCGACGAGCAGTACTTC. Translating it yields CASSLDPSFDEQYF. Full variable domain (outside the CDR3, taken from reference TRBV5-1 and TRBJ2-7): KAGVTQTPRYLIKTRGQQVTLSCSPISGHRSVSWYQQTPGQGLQFLFEYFSETQRNKGNFPGRFSGRQFSNSRSEMNVSTLELGDSALYLCASSLDPSFDEQYFGPGTRLTVT.

This clonotype was detected a few times. The chain combines TRBV7-9 with TRBJ2-2; 10 bases are shared with TRBD1. The CDR3 loop spans 16 amino acids. V was clipped by 6 bases and J by 10 bases; unmatched bases: 14. Germline loops: CDR1 SEHNR, CDR2 FQNEAQ (reference sequence). The CDR3 region is CASSSSLGQGMEELFF. The DNA of the CDR3 is TGTGCCAGCAGTAGCAGTCTGGGACAGGGGATGGAGGAGCTGTTTTTT.

This clonotype occurred a few times. V usage is TRBV6-2 or TRBV6-3 and J usage is TRBJ2-6; 7 positions match TRBD1. Germline lookup yields CDR1 MNHEY and CDR2 SVGEGT. V shed 0 bases and J 0 bases; nucleotides not matched to a gene: 14. This CDR3 is built from 21 residues. In DNA form, the CDR3 reads TGTGCCAGCAGTTACTCGAAGGTCCGACAGGGTCTTAGCTCTGGGGCCAACGTCCTGACTTTC. It encodes CASSYSKVRQGLSSGANVLTF.

This clonotype was seen repeatedly, ten times or more. This chain uses TRBV12-3 or TRBV12-4 with TRBJ1-4; D gene unclear. The V end was cut by 5 bases, the J end by 2 bases, with 6 bases between. The length of the CDR3 is 13 residues. The CDR3 loop is CASSIRTNEKLFF. The CDR3 region has the DNA TGTGCCAGCAGTATCAGGACTAATGAAAAACTGTTTTTT.

This clonotype was seen ten or more times. An end of the junction differs from the germline gene, which may be a read error. The rearrangement joins TRBV5-1 to TRBJ2-3; maybe TRBD2 (5 bases). The CDR3 sequence is 12 residues long. The germline CDR1 and CDR2 sequences are SGHRS and YFSETQ. The CDR3 DNA follows: TGTGCCAGCAGCGTGGGAGCCGATACGCAGTATTTT. The encoded protein is CASSVGADTQYF.

Ten or more counts support this clonotype. This chain joins TRBV2 and TRBJ2-5; 11 positions agree with TRBD1. The CDR3 spans 16 residues. Germline CDR1 reads SNHLY; CDR2 reads FYNNEI. V lost 7 bases, J lost 5 bases, and 12 bases stayed unmatched. In DNA form, the CDR3 reads TGTGCCAGCACAGGACAGGGGGCGAGAACCCACGAGACCCAGTACTTC. Protein: CASTGQGARTHETQYF.

J is TRBJ2-2 and V is TRBV2; D is possibly TRBD1 or TRBD2 (6 bases each). V lost 8 bases to trimming and J lost 5 bases, with 18 bases between them. The germline gives CDR1 SNHLY, CDR2 FYNNEI. The length of the CDR3 is 15 residues. CDR3 sequence: CASQGNWAGTGELFF. DNA for the CDR3: TGTGCCAGCCAGGGGAACTGGGCGGGGACCGGGGAGCTGTTTTTT. Together with reference TRBV2 and TRBJ2-2, the CDR3 gives the full variable domain: EPEVTQTPSHQVTQMGQEVILRCVPISNHLYFYWYRQILGQKVEFLVSFYNNEISEKSEIFDDQFSVERPDGSNFTLKIRSTKLEDSAMYFCASQGNWAGTGELFFGEGSRLTVL.

This clonotype was picked up one time. An end of the junction does not agree with germline; a read error may underlie this. This sequence joins TRBV18 and TRBJ2-1; 9 nucleotides align to TRBD2. Germline CDR1 KGHSH, CDR2 LQKENI. The CDR3 is 16 residues long. The CDR3 DNA reads as TGTGCCAGCTCATCACCTAGCGGGACTTCCTACAATGAGCAGTTCTTC. It specifies CASSSPSGTSYNEQFF.

The chain employs TRBV20-1 and TRBJ1-1; 10 bases agree with TRBD1. CDR1 DFQATT and CDR2 SNEGSKA come from the germline V gene (reference sequence). After removal of 1 base from V and 3 bases from J, the junction contained 11 bases not matched to a gene. The CDR3 sequence is 17 residues long. The CDR3, as DNA: TGCAGTGCTAGAGGGGACAGGGGCCGACCTAGATACACTGAAGCTTTCTTT. As protein: CSARGDRGRPRYTEAFF.

This clonotype was seen a handful of times. This chain links TRBV7-2 with TRBJ2-7, with TRBD2 identical over 7 bases. The CDR3 extends over 18 amino acids. V gave up 2 bases and J gave up 3 bases; unmatched junction bases: 16. Germline lookup yields CDR1 SGHTA and CDR2 FQGNSA. CDR3 sequence (DNA): TGTGCCAGCAGCTTAAGCGGGACGGCAGACCTCCGAGGCTACGAGCAGTACTTC. Translated, it gives CASSLSGTADLRGYEQYF. The complete variable domain, with remaining parts taken from reference TRBV7-2 and TRBJ2-7, reads GAGVSQSPSNKVTEKGKDVELRCDPISGHTALYWYRQSLGQGLEFLIYFQGNSAPDKSGLPSDRFSAERTGGSVSTLTIQRTQQEDSAVYLCASSLSGTADLRGYEQYFGPGTRLTVT.

This clonotype occurred once. The V gene is TRBV7-9, the J gene TRBJ1-6; no definite D call. The CDR3 totals 17 residues. The V and J ends lost 1 base and 7 bases respectively, with 17 bases between them. Looked up from germline, CDR1 is SEHNR and CDR2 is FQNEAQ (reference sequence). The CDR3 sequence is CASSLGDGGRTNSPLHF. The CDR3 bases are TGTGCCAGCAGCTTAGGAGACGGAGGGAGGACCAATTCACCCCTCCACTTT.

This clonotype was found many times. The chain couples TRBV5-1 to TRBJ1-2, with 7 bases identical to TRBD1. J was trimmed by 0 bases and V by 0 bases; bases with no gene match: 5. The CDR3 spans 16 residues. From germline, CDR1 is SGHRS and CDR2 YFSETQ. CDR3 nucleotide sequence: TGCGCCAGCAGCTTGGTCCGGGACAGCTCTAACTATGGCTACACCTTC. Amino acid sequence: CASSLVRDSSNYGYTF. Full variable domain (missing parts from reference TRBV5-1 and TRBJ1-2): KAGVTQTPRYLIKTRGQQVTLSCSPISGHRSVSWYQQTPGQGLQFLFEYFSETQRNKGNFPGRFSGRQFSNSRSEMNVSTLELGDSALYLCASSLVRDSSNYGYTFGSGTRLTVV.